The 30 T cell receptor beta chains presented below share a single source sample, sequenced in a study of technical replicates of blood from a handful of donors. Sequencing was performed with immunoSEQ multiplex PCR; in TCRdb, only in-frame clones are kept and a portion is missing. The profile shows fewer than 90,000 clones, 85% to 95% of them singletons. Sequenced material: T cells isolated from PBMCs. The receptors shown here come from a human donor in good health.

This clone was recorded only once. This chain joins TRBV10-1 and TRBJ2-5; TRBD1 matches at 8 bases. Germline loops: CDR1 WNHNN, CDR2 SYGVQD (reference sequence). This CDR3 region has 13 residues. The junction had 4 bases not matched to a gene; V was cut back by 5 bases and J by 5 bases. CDR3 region: CASSPGGRETQYF. The CDR3 nucleotides read TGCGCCAGCAGTCCAGGGGGCAGGGAGACCCAGTACTTC.

The chain combines TRBV2 with TRBJ2-1; 14 bases are shared with TRBD2. The CDR3 contains 17 residues. V dropped 6 bases and J dropped 0; count of bases not matched to a gene: 4. Germline lookup yields CDR1 SNHLY and CDR2 FYNNEI. The CDR3 sequence is CASSGTSGGSSYNEQFF. Here the CDR3 DNA reads TGTGCCAGCAGCGGGACTAGCGGGGGAAGCTCCTACAATGAGCAGTTCTTC.

The V and J genes are TRBV4-1 and TRBJ2-7; D unclear. Germline V CDR1 and CDR2: MGHRA, YSYEKL. The CDR3 extends over 13 amino acids. V lost 1 base to trimming and J lost 0 bases, with 4 bases between them. CDR3 coding DNA: TGCGCCAGCAGCCAAGCGAGCTCCTACGAGCAGTACTTC. Protein product: CASSQASSYEQYF.

The rearrangement joins TRBV19 to TRBJ2-7, with a possible D match to TRBD1 (5 bases). CDR1 is LNHDA and CDR2 is SQIVND in the germline V gene (reference sequence). The CDR3 totals 17 residues. V lost 1 base to trimming and J lost 3 bases, with 19 bases between them. The CDR3 DNA reads TGTGCCAGTAGTATAGGTCCAGCAGTCTCCCAGGGCTACGAGCAGTACTTC. Amino acids: CASSIGPAVSQGYEQYF.

This chain joins TRBV27 and TRBJ1-1, with TRBD1 identical over 7 bases. Looked up from germline, CDR1 is MNHEY and CDR2 is SMNVEV (reference sequence). The CDR3 is 13 amino acids. Germline trimming cut 5 bases from V and 10 bases from J; bases unmatched to any gene: 10. As DNA, the CDR3 is TGTGCCAGCAGTCTAGCCCCAGGGGGTGTAGCTTTCTTT. Translated: CASSLAPGGVAFF.

The chain couples TRBV13 to TRBJ1-5, with D hard to call. Germline values: CDR1 PRHDT, CDR2 FYEKMQ (reference sequence). This CDR3 is 14 amino acids long. Trimming took off 3 bases at V and 3 bases at J, with 9 bases between the two ends. This CDR3 reads CASSLSGANQPQHF. The DNA of the CDR3 is TGTGCCAGCAGCTTGTCAGGTGCCAATCAGCCCCAGCATTTT.

The CDR3 bases are TGCGCCAGCAGCCAGACAGACTCCTACGAGCAGTACTTC. It yields the protein CASSQTDSYEQYF. This rearrangement joins TRBV5-1 to TRBJ2-7, with D perhaps TRBD1 (5 bases). The CDR3 is made up of 13 amino acids. V was trimmed by 4 bases and J by 0 bases, leaving 8 bases between them. Germline values: CDR1 SGHRS, CDR2 YFSETQ.

The chain employs TRBV27 and TRBJ1-6; tentatively, D is TRBD1 (6 bases). The V end lost 2 bases, the J end lost 10 bases, and 15 bases lay between the germline ends. CDR1 is MNHEY, CDR2 SMNVEV, per germline (reference sequence). The CDR3 has 15 residues. The CDR3 nucleotides read TGTGCCAGCAGTTTAATTTCGGGGGGCTGGTCACCCCTCCACTTT. Amino acid sequence: CASSLISGGWSPLHF.

The rearrangement uses TRBV6-4 and TRBJ2-1; 10 positions match TRBD1. Germline V gene sequence: CDR1 MRHNA, CDR2 SNTAGT. Trimming took 2 bases from V and 6 from J; bases not matched to a gene: 7. The length of the CDR3 is 16 residues. CDR3 DNA sequence: TGTGCCAGCAGTGACCTCCCCGGGGACAGGGGCAATGAGCAGTTCTTC. It encodes CASSDLPGDRGNEQFF.

This chain links TRBV6-1 with TRBJ2-5; 8 bases fit TRBD1. Germline CDR1 and CDR2: MNHNS and SASEGT. V lost 7 bases, J lost 5 bases, and 9 bases stayed unmatched. The CDR3 has 14 amino acids. The CDR3 spells CASTLAGGDETQYF. CDR3 DNA: TGTGCCAGCACCCTGGCAGGGGGCGATGAGACCCAGTACTTC.

This chain links TRBV28 with TRBJ1-4; 9 bases are a match to TRBD1. The J segment lost 6 bases and the V segment lost 4 bases, leaving 9 bases of the junction unmatched. This CDR3 is built from 16 residues. Germline CDR1 MDHEN, CDR2 SYDVKM. For the CDR3, the DNA is TGTGCCAGCAGTTCCCGCGTCGGGACAGGGTATGAAAAACTGTTTTTT. This sequence encodes CASSSRVGTGYEKLFF. Combining the CDR3 with reference TRBV28 and TRBJ1-4 gives the whole variable domain DVKVTQSSRYLVKRTGEKVFLECVQDMDHENMFWYRQDPGLGLRLIYFSYDVKMKEKGDIPEGYSVSREKKERFSLILESASTNQTSMYLCASSSRVGTGYEKLFFGSGTQLSVL.

The chain combines TRBV28 with TRBJ1-2; D is uncertain. The germline V gene has CDR1 MDHEN and CDR2 SYDVKM. This CDR3 comprises 10 residues. With 5 bases removed from V and 8 bases from J, the gap between germline ends came to 6 bases. The CDR3 protein is CASSRRGYTF. The CDR3 region has the DNA TGTGCCAGCAGTCGGAGGGGCTACACCTTC.

This rearrangement joins TRBV27 to TRBJ1-3; D is perhaps TRBD1 (5 bases). V was clipped by 0 bases and J by 2 bases, with 8 bases between them. The CDR3 extends over 15 amino acids. Germline CDR1 is MNHEY and CDR2 is SMNVEV (reference sequence). CDR3 nucleotide sequence: TGTGCCAGCAGTTTATCGGGGGGAACTGGAAACACCATATATTTT. It codes for CASSLSGGTGNTIYF.

The chain is built from TRBV15 and TRBJ2-1, with D maybe TRBD1 (6 bases). Germline CDR1 is LNHNV and CDR2 is YYDKDF (reference sequence). V lost 3 bases and J 9 bases, leaving 24 bases between the germline ends. The CDR3 length is 17 residues. The CDR3 DNA is TGTGCCACCAGCAGCAAATTGAACCCATCGATAGGGGGTGAGCAGTTCTTC. Protein sequence: CATSSKLNPSIGGEQFF.

The chain has TRBV25-1 and TRBJ1-3; D is unclear. The germline V gene encodes CDR1 MGHDK and CDR2 SYGVNS. With 7 bases removed from V and 0 bases from J, the gap between germline ends came to 10 bases. This CDR3 spans 14 amino acids. The CDR3 coding sequence is TGTGCCAGCACCGAACGGGGCTCTGGAAACACCATATATTTT. This codes for CASTERGSGNTIYF.

The rearrangement joins TRBV6-4 to TRBJ2-5; 12 bases line up with TRBD2. From germline, CDR1 is MRHNA and CDR2 SNTAGT. There are 15 residues in the CDR3. The V gene end was trimmed by 4 bases and the J gene end by 5 bases; junction bases not matched to a gene: 5. The CDR3 DNA reads as TGTGCCAGCAGTGGCCTAGCGGGGGGGCAGGAGACCCAGTACTTC. The encoded protein is CASSGLAGGQETQYF.

The chain combines TRBV7-9 with TRBJ1-4; D remains unclear. V lost 7 bases, J lost 7 bases, and 16 bases lay in between. Germline-derived CDR1 and CDR2 are SEHNR and FQNEAQ (reference sequence). The CDR3 length is 14 residues. DNA of the CDR3: TGTGCCAGCACCCTAGGTGGGGAGAGTGAAAAACTGTTTTTT. Amino acid sequence: CASTLGGESEKLFF.

The rearrangement joins TRBV5-1 to TRBJ1-1; 9 nucleotides line up with TRBD1. Germline-derived CDR1 and CDR2 are SGHRS and YFSETQ. V dropped 4 bases and J dropped 2; count of bases not matched to a gene: 6. The CDR3 covers 15 residues. Written as DNA, the CDR3 is TGCGCCAGCAGCCAGGGACAGGGCGCCAACACTGAAGCTTTCTTT. Translation: CASSQGQGANTEAFF. Filled out from reference TRBV5-1 and TRBJ1-1, the complete variable domain reads KAGVTQTPRYLIKTRGQQVTLSCSPISGHRSVSWYQQTPGQGLQFLFEYFSETQRNKGNFPGRFSGRQFSNSRSEMNVSTLELGDSALYLCASSQGQGANTEAFFGQGTRLTVV.

V usage is TRBV5-1 and J usage is TRBJ2-2; tentatively, D is TRBD2 (6 bases). This CDR3 spans 15 amino acids. The V end was cut by 0 bases, the J end by 7 bases, with 13 bases between. In germline, CDR1 is SGHRS, CDR2 YFSETQ. For the CDR3, the DNA is TGCGCCAGCAGCTTGGCGTCGGTTAGCGGCGGGGAGCTGTTTTTT. This translates into CASSLASVSGGELFF.

This clone occurred once. CDR3 nucleotides: TGTGCCAGCTCACCTTCAGGGAGGGGTGAAGCTTTCTTT. This codes for CASSPSGRGEAFF. V usage is TRBV18 and J usage is TRBJ1-1, with TRBD1 as a possible D gene (5 bases). The V end lost 3 bases, the J end lost 7 bases, and 12 bases lay between the germline ends. CDR1 and CDR2 from the germline V gene are KGHSH and LQKENI. The CDR3 loop spans 13 amino acids.

The chain links TRBV19 to TRBJ2-5; D is perhaps TRBD1 (6 bases). The CDR3 loop spans 13 amino acids. The V end lost 5 bases, the J end lost 5 bases, and 12 bases lay between the germline ends. The V gene's germline CDR1 is LNHDA and CDR2 SQIVND (reference sequence). DNA for the CDR3: TGTGCCAGTAGTGGGGGCGAACCGGAGACCCAGTACTTC. Its protein product is CASSGGEPETQYF.

The genes are TRBV15 and TRBJ1-5; weak D call: TRBD1 (5 bases). The V gene lost 8 bases and the J gene lost 0 bases, with 20 bases spanning the gap. This CDR3 spans 17 amino acids. The germline V gene has CDR1 LNHNV and CDR2 YYDKDF (reference sequence). The CDR3 coding sequence is TGTGCCACCGACTTAAACGGGGGTCGACATAGCAATCAGCCCCAGCATTTT. Its protein product is CATDLNGGRHSNQPQHF. Based on the CDR3 plus reference TRBV15 and TRBJ1-5, the full variable domain is DAMVIQNPRYQVTQFGKPVTLSCSQTLNHNVMYWYQQKSSQAPKLLFHYYDKDFNNEADTPDNFQSRRPNTSFCFLDIRSPGLGDTAMYLCATDLNGGRHSNQPQHFGDGTRLSIL.

The CDR3 bases are TGTGCCAGCAGCTTAGCGGCCGGGGGGGGCTACACCTTC. Its protein product is CASSLAAGGGYTF. The chain employs TRBV11-3 and TRBJ1-2, with a weak D call TRBD1 (5 bases). Per the germline V gene, CDR1 is SGHNT and CDR2 is YENEEA. This CDR3 has 13 amino acids. V was shortened by 1 base and J by 8 bases, with 11 bases between the two germline ends.

The V call is TRBV4-1, the J call TRBJ2-3, with a tentative D call TRBD1 (7 bases). V was trimmed by 0 bases and J by 2 bases, leaving 12 bases between them. The length of the CDR3 is 16 residues. Germline V CDR1 and CDR2: MGHRA, YSYEKL. Here the CDR3 reads CASSQEHRGLTDTQYF. The CDR3 DNA reads as TGCGCCAGCAGCCAAGAGCACAGGGGACTCACAGATACGCAGTATTTT.

This clone was found once. V is TRBV5-1 and J is TRBJ2-1, with D maybe TRBD2 (7 bases). The CDR3 runs to 14 residues. Germline-derived CDR1 and CDR2 are SGHRS and YFSETQ. V was cut by 5 bases and J by 8 bases, with 17 bases left in between. CDR3 amino acids: CASRTYRGADEQFF. The CDR3 DNA is TGCGCCAGCAGGACATACCGGGGGGCGGATGAGCAGTTCTTC.

The chain carries TRBV19 and TRBJ2-1; 8 nucleotides match TRBD2. V shed 2 bases, J shed 8 bases, and the junction held 8 bases outside the gene matches. The CDR3 runs 15 residues. CDR1 and CDR2 (germline): LNHDA, SQIVND (reference sequence). The CDR3, as DNA: TGTGCCAGTAGTATACCAGGACTAGCTACGGATGAGCAGTTCTTC. Amino acids: CASSIPGLATDEQFF.

The CDR3 DNA reads TGTGCCTGGACTCCCACAGGGGGCATCGCAGATACGCAGTATTTT. Translated, it gives CAWTPTGGIADTQYF. The chain uses TRBV30 and TRBJ2-3, with 9 bases that match TRBD1. The CDR3 covers 15 residues. V lost 4 bases to trimming and J lost 4 bases; unmatched junction nucleotides: 9. Germline V gives CDR1 GTSNPN, CDR2 SVGIG (reference sequence). Filled out from reference TRBV30 and TRBJ2-3, the complete variable domain reads SQTIHQWPATLVQPVGSPLSLECTVEGTSNPNLYWYRQAAGRGLQLLFYSVGIGQISSEVPQNLSASRPQDRQFILSSKKLLLSDSGFYLCAWTPTGGIADTQYFGPGTRLTVL.

The chain is built from TRBV4-1 and TRBJ2-3, with D perhaps TRBD1 (6 bases). Germline loops: CDR1 MGHRA, CDR2 YSYEKL. The V end was cut by 5 bases, the J end by 2 bases, with 11 bases between. CDR3 length equals 14 residues. The CDR3 DNA reads as TGCGCCAGCAGCTTAACAGGGCTCACAGATACGCAGTATTTT. Amino acids: CASSLTGLTDTQYF.

This chain connects TRBV4-1 to TRBJ1-1; 7 bases are shared with TRBD1. The germline V gene encodes CDR1 MGHRA and CDR2 YSYEKL. The CDR3 totals 15 residues. With V trimmed by 4 bases and J by 0 bases, 5 bases remained unmatched. The CDR3, as DNA: TGCGCCAGCAGCCTCCTACAGGGGATGAACACTGAAGCTTTCTTT. This translates into CASSLLQGMNTEAFF.

The rearrangement links TRBV6-5 to TRBJ1-2; 7 bases match TRBD1. The CDR3 is made up of 13 amino acids. The J segment lost 2 bases and the V segment lost 6 bases, leaving 3 bases of the junction unmatched. Germline loops: CDR1 MNHEY, CDR2 SVGAGI. CDR3 loop: CASSPGQNYGYTF. The DNA of the CDR3 is TGTGCCAGCAGCCCGGGACAGAACTATGGCTACACCTTC.